This T cell receptor (beta chain) comes out of a study of T cell responses to AZD1222 COVID-19 vaccine. About the study: Pooled together were second doses at about 4 or about 12 weeks.

This clone was seen a handful of times. The target antigen is unknown. This table comes from immunoSEQ multiplex PCR, and its TCRdb copy is limited to in-frame clones, with some not included. The table includes roughly 70,000 clones, less than 85% detected once. General study points: Vaccine-associated CD4 TCRs ranged over spike, dominating at 160-218 and 743-854.

Germline-derived CDR1 and CDR2 are SGHRS and YFSETQ. The CDR3 is made up of 14 amino acids. Trimming left V 0 bases short and J 0 bases short, with 6 bases between. The source material was peripheral blood, sampled on day 0 of AZD1222 vaccination. The rearrangement uses TRBV5-1 and TRBJ1-1, with D unresolved. This clonotype was obtained from an adult in good health. Here the CDR3 reads CASSLARLNTEAFF. The CDR3 region has the DNA TGCGCCAGCAGCTTGGCCCGACTGAACACTGAAGCTTTCTTT.